This is a list of T cell receptor beta chains from one sample in a study of blood T cells in healthy people across ages. From the 5' RACE reads, TCRdb called clonotypes with MiXCR, one entry per CDR3 protein. This table holds about 1,500,000 distinct CDR3 sequences, 28% found once. The sequenced sample was blood. The source of these receptors is a woman aged 25-40 years in good health. Each CDR3 is given with its conserved first and last residue. Clone size is stated in some rows and not others, as once, few, many or a class when expanded.

V	J	size	CDR3
TRBV2	TRBJ2-6	few	CASNAVVGANVLTF
TRBV29-1	TRBJ2-7	.	CSGQGDNTYEQYF
TRBV30	TRBJ2-2	.	CAWSGNWAANTGELFF
TRBV29-1	TRBJ1-1	many	CSAPGAGSSNMNTEAFF
TRBV9	TRBJ1-1	.	CASSVAGGAITEAFF
TRBV28	TRBJ1-1	.	CASTIGGVGTEAFF
TRBV11-2	TRBJ1-1	.	CASSLGTAIGRSTEAFF
TRBV3-1	TRBJ1-5	.	CASSFGTASQPQHF
TRBV6-2/TRBV6-3	TRBJ2-7	.	CASSRGLASYAQYF
TRBV7-2	TRBJ2-4	few	CASSPRLAGGTQNIQYF
TRBV20-1	TRBJ2-5	few	CSATSSGYRLEQYF
TRBV5-5	TRBJ2-5	.	CGSSLEQQETQYF
TRBV10-3	TRBJ2-5	.	CAIRGDRGQETQYF
TRBV10-2	TRBJ2-5	.	CASSELAGGPEETQYF
TRBV7-2	TRBJ2-2	.	CASSFPTGEDTGELFF
TRBV20-1	TRBJ2-7	many	CSARVLDSYEQYF
TRBV5-6	TRBJ2-1	.	CASSLAVGAYSYNEQFF
TRBV12-3/TRBV12-4	TRBJ2-3	few	CASTDHGRGGTDTQYF
TRBV5-5	TRBJ2-1	few	CASSLDSASPYNEQFF
TRBV5-1	TRBJ1-1	.	CASSLEQGGEAFF
TRBV7-7	TRBJ2-5	.	CASSEVGSEETQYF
TRBV12-3/TRBV12-4	TRBJ1-1	.	CASSFSLLDTEAFF
TRBV20-1	TRBJ2-1	.	CSARMGTSGRTVAAYNGQFF
TRBV28	TRBJ2-7	few	CAGSSTGTEKSYEQYF
TRBV4-1	TRBJ1-4	few	CASSHYVGVQDEKLFF
TRBV5-6	TRBJ2-3	few	CVSSTPGLAGEADTQYF
TRBV12-3/TRBV12-4	TRBJ2-1	.	CASSLALGRSYNEQFF
TRBV7-4	TRBJ2-7	.	CASSKDLTGGCEQYF
TRBV2	TRBJ2-3	few	CASRGGASGSTDTQYF
TRBV20-1	TRBJ2-7	many	CSAWTPSSYEQYF
TRBV4-1	TRBJ2-4	many	CASSQVPRDRLILAKNIQYF
TRBV29-1	TRBJ2-1	.	CSVDPRLSSYNEQFF
TRBV6-6	TRBJ2-2	few	CASNPSGTQYTGELFF